A single sample gave rise to the 23 T cell receptor beta chains below, sequenced in a study of post-analysis software for immune sequencing data. Unique molecular identifiers tagged the TCR beta cDNA libraries. MiXCR, applied by TCRdb to the PCR reads, yields one record per CDR3 protein. The sample carries hundreds of thousands of distinct CDR3 sequences, around 60% recorded once. Their antigens are not known. Study results and limitations: Comparison of patients with controls showed five TRBV segments more frequent in patients, TRBV5-6, TRBV5-1 and TRBV20-1 among them.

The sequenced material came from blood. The receptors stem from a girl aged 2 to 10 with multiple sclerosis.

The rearrangement joins TRBV12-3 or TRBV12-4 to TRBJ1-5; D gene unclear. The V and J ends lost 8 bases and 3 bases respectively, with 8 bases between them. This CDR3 is built from 12 residues. The CDR3 nucleotides are TGTGCCAGCCGGGATCTCAATCAGCCCCAGCATTTT. This encodes CASRDLNQPQHF.

V gene TRBV5-1 combines with J gene TRBJ2-3; maybe TRBD1 (6 bases). This CDR3 is 14 amino acids long. CDR1 is SGHRS, CDR2 YFSETQ, per germline. V was cut by 3 bases and J by 4 bases, with 12 bases left in between. CDR3 coding DNA: TGCGCCAGCAGCTCGTCGGACAGTCCAGATACGCAGTATTTT. Protein: CASSSSDSPDTQYF. The whole variable domain, remainder taken from reference TRBV5-1 and TRBJ2-3, is KAGVTQTPRYLIKTRGQQVTLSCSPISGHRSVSWYQQTPGQGLQFLFEYFSETQRNKGNFPGRFSGRQFSNSRSEMNVSTLELGDSALYLCASSSSDSPDTQYFGPGTRLTVL.

This chain links TRBV4-3 with TRBJ2-1; D call uncertain. The CDR3 extends over 14 amino acids. Per germline, CDR1 LGHNA and CDR2 YSLEER. V was pared by 0 bases and J by 10 bases, with 13 bases between. The CDR3 loop reads CASSQELSAREQFF. CDR3 DNA sequence: TGCGCCAGCAGCCAAGAGTTGAGCGCACGGGAGCAGTTCTTC.

This clonotype has only a few counts. The rearrangement uses TRBV6-1 and TRBJ2-5; D is perhaps TRBD1 or TRBD2 (5 bases each). V dropped 7 bases and J dropped 0 bases, with 21 bases sitting between them. The CDR3 has 17 residues. CDR1 and CDR2 from the germline V gene are MNHNS and SASEGT. The CDR3: CASTRSSPGAYQETQYF. Written as DNA, the CDR3 is TGTGCCAGCACCCGCTCTTCACCCGGGGCATACCAAGAGACCCAGTACTTC.

This chain connects TRBV4-2 to TRBJ1-2; TRBD1 might be the D (5 bases). This CDR3 is 14 amino acids long. Trimming cost V 0 bases and J 6 bases, with 11 bases left between them. CDR1 and CDR2 from the germline V gene are LGHNA and YNFKEQ. The CDR3 protein is CASSQDGGTDGYTF. The DNA for the CDR3 is TGTGCCAGCAGCCAAGATGGGGGAACTGATGGCTACACCTTC.

This clonotype showed up just a few times. Written as DNA, the CDR3 is TGCAGCGTTGTTTGGCAACAGACCACAGATACGCAGTATTTT. This encodes CSVVWQQTTDTQYF. This chain connects TRBV29-1 to TRBJ2-3; D is ambiguous. V was clipped by 4 bases and J by 2 bases, with 13 bases between them. In germline, CDR1 is SQVTM, CDR2 ANQGSEA. The CDR3 spans 14 residues.

V is TRBV29-1 and J is TRBJ1-2; D may be TRBD1 (5 bases). Trimming shortened V by 3 bases and J by 7 bases, and 12 bases separated the two germline ends. The CDR3 spans 12 residues. Germline CDR1 SQVTM, CDR2 ANQGSEA. The CDR3 DNA is TGCAGCGTTGATTCTACCGGGACTGGCTACACCTTC. As protein: CSVDSTGTGYTF.

V and J are TRBV6-2 or TRBV6-3 and TRBJ2-4; D uncertain. The CDR3 totals 14 residues. Trimming removed 9 bases at V and 2 bases at J, with 14 bases between. Germline assignment: CDR1 MNHEY and CDR2 SVGEGT. CDR3 bases: TGTGCCAGTACGGACCCGTTGTCCAAAAACATTCAGTACTTC. Residues: CASTDPLSKNIQYF.

V gene TRBV7-9 combines with J gene TRBJ2-1; D remains ambiguous. V was cut by 5 bases and J by 5 bases, with 10 bases left in between. The length of the CDR3 is 13 residues. Germline CDR1 SEHNR, CDR2 FQNEAQ (reference sequence). The CDR3 coding sequence is TGTGCCAGCAGCCCACGGTCTGACAATGAGCAGTTCTTC. This gives the protein CASSPRSDNEQFF. Full variable domain (rest looked up from reference TRBV7-9 and TRBJ2-1): DTGVSQNPRHKITKRGQNVTFRCDPISEHNRLYWYRQTLGQGPEFLTYFQNEAQLEKSRLLSDRFSAERPKGSFSTLEIQRTEQGDSAMYLCASSPRSDNEQFFGPGTRLTVL.

The CDR3 loop is CSANTGGRDEQFF. The DNA for the CDR3 is TGCAGTGCTAATACAGGGGGACGGGATGAGCAGTTCTTC. The V gene is TRBV20-1, the J gene TRBJ2-1, with 8 bases that match TRBD1. CDR3 length: 13 amino acids. J gave up 8 bases and V 4 bases, and 7 bases lay outside the gene matches. Per the germline V gene, CDR1 is DFQATT and CDR2 is SNEGSKA (reference sequence).

Only one count was recorded for this clonotype. Sequence at one end of the junction differs from germline and may be a read error. The CDR3 nucleotides are TGTACCAGCAGCCAAGACCACATCGGGAATTCACCCCTCCACTTT. It translates to CTSSQDHIGNSPLHF. V gene TRBV4-2 combines with J gene TRBJ1-6; no firm D call. This CDR3 spans 15 amino acids. The germline CDR1 and CDR2 sequences are LGHNA and YNFKEQ.

This clonotype has a handful of counts. The chain recombines TRBV7-2 with TRBJ1-2; D gene unclear. Germline V gives CDR1 SGHTA, CDR2 FQGNSA. This CDR3 spans 14 amino acids. Trimming took off 1 base at V and 1 base at J, with 7 bases between the two ends. CDR3 in amino acids: CASSLDSFNYGYTF. CDR3 DNA sequence: TGTGCCAGCAGCTTAGACAGCTTTAACTATGGCTACACCTTC.

V is TRBV7-9 and J is TRBJ2-1, with D possibly being TRBD1 (5 bases). The CDR3 covers 17 residues. CDR1 and CDR2 (germline): SEHNR, FQNEAQ (reference sequence). The V end lost 1 base, the J end lost 3 bases, and 16 bases lay between the germline ends. CDR3 sequence: CASSLVRVRRFYNEQFF. The CDR3 DNA follows: TGTGCCAGCAGCTTAGTCAGGGTTCGGCGCTTCTACAATGAGCAGTTCTTC.

The chain recombines TRBV5-5 with TRBJ2-7, with a weak D call TRBD1 (6 bases). CDR1 and CDR2 from the germline V gene are SGHKS and YYEKEE (reference sequence). Trimming removed 0 bases from V and 3 bases from J, with 16 bases in between. CDR3 size: 16 residues. The CDR3 here is CASSLGPTGDFYEQYF. DNA for the CDR3: TGTGCCAGCAGCTTGGGCCCGACAGGAGATTTCTACGAGCAGTACTTC.

The V call is TRBV10-3, the J call TRBJ2-3; TRBD2 aligns across 11 bases. The CDR3 totals 18 residues. Germline V gives CDR1 ENHRY, CDR2 SYGVKD. The junction had 9 bases not matched to a gene; V was cut back by 0 bases and J by 4 bases. The CDR3 sequence is CAISESPRLAGLADTQYF. CDR3 bases: TGTGCCATCAGTGAGTCGCCTCGACTAGCGGGACTTGCAGATACGCAGTATTTT.

V gene TRBV4-1 combines with J gene TRBJ1-4, with 12 bases that match TRBD1. Germline V lookup: CDR1 MGHRA, CDR2 YSYEKL. Trimming cost V 0 bases and J 8 bases; bases outside gene matches: 10. This CDR3 contains 18 residues. CDR3: CASSQDRLAGQGAEKLFF. CDR3 bases: TGCGCCAGCAGCCAAGACAGATTGGCGGGACAGGGGGCGGAAAAACTGTTTTTT.

The chain carries TRBV30 and TRBJ2-2, with 9 bases lining up with TRBD1. Germline V gene data show CDR1 as GTSNPN and CDR2 as SVGIG (reference sequence). Trimming removed 5 bases from V and 9 bases from J; junction bases left unmatched: 10. This CDR3 is 14 amino acids long. CDR3 in DNA: TGTGCCTGGGACACCGGGACAGGGTTGAGGGAGCTGTTTTTT. Amino acid sequence: CAWDTGTGLRELFF.

The CDR3, as DNA: TGTGCCAGCATAGAAGGGGCAAAATACGAGCAGTACTTC. Its protein is CASIEGAKYEQYF. This chain links TRBV21-1 with TRBJ2-7; TRBD1 is the table's D call, not checked against the DNA. TRBV21-1 is a pseudogene locus. The CDR3 consists of 13 residues.

This chain uses TRBV12-3 or TRBV12-4 with TRBJ1-5; possible D gene TRBD1, 6 bases. Judging by the DNA end, TRBJ2-3 fits better; the J call may be wrong. The CDR3 totals 13 residues. The chain's CDR3 is CASRATGNQPQYF. CDR3 nucleotide sequence: TGTGCCAGCAGAGCGACAGGCAATCAGCCCCAGTATTTT.

The V and J genes are TRBV27 and TRBJ1-1; D remains unclear. CDR1 is MNHEY and CDR2 is SMNVEV in the germline V gene (reference sequence). Trimming cost V 3 bases and J 0 bases, with 8 bases left between them. The CDR3 consists of 14 residues. The CDR3 loop is CASSFSSLNTEAFF. As DNA, the CDR3 is TGTGCCAGCAGTTTTTCCAGTTTGAACACTGAAGCTTTCTTT.

This clonotype has a handful of counts. V gene TRBV6-5 combines with J gene TRBJ2-1; 7 positions match TRBD1. Germline V gene data show CDR1 as MNHEY and CDR2 as SVGAGI. J lost 1 base, V lost 6 bases, and 0 bases had no gene match. The CDR3 consists of 13 residues. This chain's CDR3 is CASRDRSYNEQFF. The CDR3 DNA reads TGTGCCAGCAGGGACAGGTCCTACAATGAGCAGTTCTTC.

The sample holds a few counts of this clonotype. This chain connects TRBV5-6 to TRBJ2-1; TRBD1 matches at 9 bases. The CDR3 runs 13 residues. Trimming removed 4 bases from V and 8 bases from J; junction bases left unmatched: 4. The germline V gene encodes CDR1 SGHDT and CDR2 YYEEEE. In DNA, the CDR3 is TGTGCCAGCAGCAGGACAGGGGTCCATGAGCAGTTCTTC. Encoded protein: CASSRTGVHEQFF.

This chain uses TRBV2 with TRBJ2-1, with D unresolved. V was shortened by 3 bases and J by 3 bases, with 9 bases between the two germline ends. CDR1 is SNHLY and CDR2 is FYNNEI in the germline V gene. This CDR3 has 14 residues. The CDR3 bases are TGTGCCAGCAGTGACAGGTTGAACTACAATGAGCAGTTCTTC. This gives the protein CASSDRLNYNEQFF.